A single sample gave rise to the 13 T cell receptor beta chains below, sequenced in a study of cytomegalovirus exposure and HLA in healthy donors. The protocol was immunoSEQ multiplex PCR, while the TCRdb copy is restricted to in-frame clones and leaves out a portion. Here the sample spans tens of thousands of clones, roughly 95% being singletons. Material for sequencing was PBMCs. Receptors were obtained from a woman under 30 in good health and CMV-seropositive.

The rearrangement links TRBV7-2 to TRBJ2-1; D is unclear. Germline CDR1 is SGHTA and CDR2 is FQGNSA. CDR3 size: 11 residues. The V gene lost 3 bases and the J gene lost 9 bases, with 6 bases spanning the gap. The CDR3 DNA is TGTGCCAGCAGCTTTCACGGTGAGCAGTTCTTC. This sequence encodes CASSFHGEQFF.

This chain connects TRBV7-2 to TRBJ2-7; tentative D call: TRBD2 (7 bases). Germline-derived CDR1 and CDR2 are SGHTA and FQGNSA. V was shortened by 5 bases and J by 2 bases, with 16 bases between the two germline ends. This CDR3 comprises 15 residues. The CDR3 loop reads CASSRFQRDTYEQYF. The CDR3 coding sequence is TGTGCCAGCAGCCGCTTCCAGCGGGACACCTACGAGCAGTACTTC. The full variable domain, with the rest looked up from reference TRBV7-2 and TRBJ2-7, is GAGVSQSPSNKVTEKGKDVELRCDPISGHTALYWYRQSLGQGLEFLIYFQGNSAPDKSGLPSDRFSAERTGGSVSTLTIQRTQQEDSAVYLCASSRFQRDTYEQYFGPGTRLTVT.

V is TRBV5-5 and J is TRBJ2-5, with 12 bases identical to TRBD2. The CDR3 extends over 16 amino acids. Germline trimming cut 2 bases from V and 1 base from J; bases unmatched to any gene: 3. CDR1 and CDR2 from the germline V gene are SGHKS and YYEKEE (reference sequence). CDR3 sequence reads: CASSLLAGGLQETQYF. CDR3 in DNA: TGTGCCAGCAGCTTACTAGCGGGGGGACTCCAAGAGACCCAGTACTTC.

This clone was counted once. The gene calls are TRBV5-1 and TRBJ2-3, with 7 bases aligning to TRBD1. CDR3 length: 14 residues. After removal of 0 bases from V and 5 bases from J, the junction contained 3 bases not matched to a gene. The germline gives CDR1 SGHRS, CDR2 YFSETQ. CDR3: CASSLDGDRDTQYF. The CDR3 DNA reads TGCGCCAGCAGCTTGGATGGGGACAGAGATACGCAGTATTTT. Looking up the rest from reference TRBV5-1 and TRBJ2-3 gives the full variable domain: KAGVTQTPRYLIKTRGQQVTLSCSPISGHRSVSWYQQTPGQGLQFLFEYFSETQRNKGNFPGRFSGRQFSNSRSEMNVSTLELGDSALYLCASSLDGDRDTQYFGPGTRLTVL.

The chain employs TRBV6-5 and TRBJ2-6; no definite D call. V lost 6 bases, J lost 4 bases, and 10 bases lay in between. CDR1 is MNHEY, CDR2 SVGAGI, per germline. The CDR3 covers 14 residues. The CDR3 loop reads CASRSTSGANVLTF. The CDR3 nucleotides are TGTGCCAGCAGGAGCACCTCGGGGGCCAACGTCCTGACTTTC.

V is TRBV21-1 and J is TRBJ2-3; the table's TRBD2 call for D was not verified on the DNA. TRBV21-1 is a recognized pseudogene. The CDR3 is made up of 17 amino acids. This CDR3 is CASSKGPSSPLPDTQYF. The CDR3 nucleotides read TGTGCCAGCAGCAAAGGTCCTTCTAGCCCCCTCCCCGATACGCAGTATTTT.

The chain couples TRBV10-3 to TRBJ1-1, with 9 bases lining up with TRBD1. After removal of 5 bases from V and 2 bases from J, the junction contained 9 bases not matched to a gene. The CDR3 length is 16 residues. Germline CDR1 and CDR2: ENHRY and SYGVKD. Here the CDR3 DNA reads TGTGCCATCAGTCCTAGGGACAGGGCGCAAAACACTGAAGCTTTCTTT. Translating it yields CAISPRDRAQNTEAFF.

The CDR3 loop is CASSRTAISEKLFF. The CDR3 DNA follows: TGTGCCAGCAGTCGAACAGCTATCAGTGAAAAACTGTTTTTT. This chain links TRBV6-1 with TRBJ1-4, with D unclear. The length of the CDR3 is 14 residues. Germline V lookup: CDR1 MNHNS, CDR2 SASEGT. With 5 bases removed from V and 7 bases from J, the gap between germline ends came to 14 bases.

The CDR3 DNA reads TGCAGCGTGGCGACAGGGAGTGCGAGCTACACCTTC. Translating gives CSVATGSASYTF. This chain links TRBV29-1 with TRBJ1-2; 7 nucleotides line up with TRBD1. The J segment lost 9 bases and the V segment lost 6 bases, leaving 10 bases of the junction unmatched. From germline, CDR1 is SQVTM and CDR2 ANQGSEA. This CDR3 contains 12 residues.

The chain combines TRBV5-1 with TRBJ1-1; 10 nucleotides line up with TRBD1. V was pared by 3 bases and J by 5 bases, with 4 bases of the junction left unmatched. The CDR3 spans 14 residues. Germline CDR1 and CDR2: SGHRS and YFSETQ. The DNA of the CDR3 is TGCGCCAGCAGCTCGACAGGGGGCTGGACTGAAGCTTTCTTT. It specifies CASSSTGGWTEAFF. The full variable domain, rest sourced from reference TRBV5-1 and TRBJ1-1, is KAGVTQTPRYLIKTRGQQVTLSCSPISGHRSVSWYQQTPGQGLQFLFEYFSETQRNKGNFPGRFSGRQFSNSRSEMNVSTLELGDSALYLCASSSTGGWTEAFFGQGTRLTVV.

This clone occurred once. J is TRBJ1-1 and V is TRBV5-1; tentatively, D is TRBD1 (5 bases). The V end lost 5 bases, the J end lost 0 bases, and 20 bases lay between the germline ends. The CDR3 has 17 amino acids. CDR1 SGHRS and CDR2 YFSETQ come from the germline V gene. The CDR3 coding sequence is TGCGCCAGCAGTCTTTTGTGGGCGGGGGAACTGAACACTGAAGCTTTCTTT. Amino acids: CASSLLWAGELNTEAFF.

This sequence joins TRBV6-4 and TRBJ2-1; TRBD2 aligns across 13 bases. V dropped 3 bases and J dropped 10; count of bases not matched to a gene: 6. The CDR3 length is 15 residues. Germline CDR1 MRHNA, CDR2 SNTAGT. CDR3 residues: CASSETRTSGGEQFF. In nucleotides, the CDR3 is TGTGCCAGCAGTGAAACCAGGACTAGCGGGGGAGAGCAGTTCTTC.

In this sample, this clone turned up once. The chain is built from TRBV6-5 and TRBJ2-7; tentatively, D is TRBD1 (7 bases). Germline assignment: CDR1 MNHEY and CDR2 SVGAGI. V lost 6 bases, J lost 1 base, and 13 bases lay in between. This CDR3 contains 14 residues. This chain's CDR3 is CASRSGGKSYEQYF. CDR3 coding DNA: TGTGCCAGCAGATCAGGGGGGAAATCCTACGAGCAGTACTTC.